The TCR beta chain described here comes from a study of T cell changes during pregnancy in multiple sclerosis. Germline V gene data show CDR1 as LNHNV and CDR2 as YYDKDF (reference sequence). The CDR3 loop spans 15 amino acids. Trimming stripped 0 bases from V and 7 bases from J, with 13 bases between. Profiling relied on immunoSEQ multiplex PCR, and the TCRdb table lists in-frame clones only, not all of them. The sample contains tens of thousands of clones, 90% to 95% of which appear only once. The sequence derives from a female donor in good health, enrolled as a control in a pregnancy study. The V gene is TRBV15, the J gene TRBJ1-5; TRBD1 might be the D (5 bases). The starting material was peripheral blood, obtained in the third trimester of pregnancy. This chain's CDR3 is CATSRDGQGKQPQHF. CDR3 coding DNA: TGTGCCACCAGCAGAGATGGGCAGGGTAAGCAGCCCCAGCATTTT.